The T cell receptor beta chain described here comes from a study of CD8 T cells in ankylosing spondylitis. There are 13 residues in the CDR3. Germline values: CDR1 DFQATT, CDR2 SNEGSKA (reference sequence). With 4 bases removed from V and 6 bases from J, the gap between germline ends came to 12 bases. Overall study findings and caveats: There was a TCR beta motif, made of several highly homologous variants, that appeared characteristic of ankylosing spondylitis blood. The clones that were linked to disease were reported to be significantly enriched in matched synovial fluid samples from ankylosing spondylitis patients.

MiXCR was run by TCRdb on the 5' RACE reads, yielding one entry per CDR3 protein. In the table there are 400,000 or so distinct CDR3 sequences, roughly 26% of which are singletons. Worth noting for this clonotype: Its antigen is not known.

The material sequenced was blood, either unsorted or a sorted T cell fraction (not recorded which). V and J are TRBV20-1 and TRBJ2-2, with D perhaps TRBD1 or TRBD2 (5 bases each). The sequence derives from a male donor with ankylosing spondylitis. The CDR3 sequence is CSATGAAAGELFF. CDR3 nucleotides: TGCAGTGCTACCGGGGCCGCCGCCGGGGAGCTGTTTTTT.